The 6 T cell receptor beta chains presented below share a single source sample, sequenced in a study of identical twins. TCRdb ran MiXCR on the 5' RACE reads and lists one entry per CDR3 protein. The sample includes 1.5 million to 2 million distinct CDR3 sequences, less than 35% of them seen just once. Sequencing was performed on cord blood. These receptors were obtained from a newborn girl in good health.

In nucleotides, the CDR3 is TGTGCCAGCAGTTTAGTGGGGGGCCAGAATACGCAGTATTTT. Its protein product is CASSLVGGQNTQYF. The rearrangement joins TRBV12-3 or TRBV12-4 to TRBJ2-3; D possibly matches TRBD1 or TRBD2 (6 bases each). The CDR3 loop spans 14 amino acids. Trimming cost V 1 base and J 7 bases, with 12 bases left between them.

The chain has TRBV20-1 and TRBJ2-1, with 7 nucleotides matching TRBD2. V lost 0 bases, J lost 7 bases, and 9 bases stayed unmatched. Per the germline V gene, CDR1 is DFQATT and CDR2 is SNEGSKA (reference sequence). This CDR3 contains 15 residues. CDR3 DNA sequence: TGCAGTGCTAGAGATCGGTTCCTAGCGGAGAATGAGCAGTTCTTC. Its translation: CSARDRFLAENEQFF.

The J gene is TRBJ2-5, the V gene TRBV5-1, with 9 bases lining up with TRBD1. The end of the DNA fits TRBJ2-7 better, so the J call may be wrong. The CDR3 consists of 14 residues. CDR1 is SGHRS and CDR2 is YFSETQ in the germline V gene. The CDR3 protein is CASSLEDRGNEQYF. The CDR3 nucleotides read TGCGCCAGCAGCTTGGAGGACAGGGGTAACGAGCAGTACTTC.

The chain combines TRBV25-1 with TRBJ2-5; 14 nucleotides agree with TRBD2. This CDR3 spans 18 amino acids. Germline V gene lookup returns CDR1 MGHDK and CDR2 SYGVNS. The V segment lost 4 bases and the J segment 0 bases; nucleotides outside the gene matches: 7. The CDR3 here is CASSAGLAGVRYQETQYF. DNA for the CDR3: TGTGCCAGCAGTGCGGGACTAGCGGGAGTCCGGTACCAAGAGACCCAGTACTTC.

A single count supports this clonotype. CDR3 sequence: CASSVFTAGPTGELFF. The CDR3 bases are TGTGCCAGCAGCGTATTCACAGCGGGACCCACCGGGGAGCTGTTTTTT. The chain recombines TRBV9 with TRBJ2-2; 7 bases map to TRBD2. The germline V gene has CDR1 SGDLS and CDR2 YYNGEE. This CDR3 is 16 amino acids long. Trimming took 1 base from V and 4 from J; bases not matched to a gene: 7. Variable domain in full (rest from reference TRBV9 and TRBJ2-2): DSGVTQTPKHLITATGQRVTLRCSPRSGDLSVYWYQQSLDQGLQFLIQYYNGEERAKGNILERFSAQQFPDLHSELNLSSLELGDSALYFCASSVFTAGPTGELFFGEGSRLTVL.

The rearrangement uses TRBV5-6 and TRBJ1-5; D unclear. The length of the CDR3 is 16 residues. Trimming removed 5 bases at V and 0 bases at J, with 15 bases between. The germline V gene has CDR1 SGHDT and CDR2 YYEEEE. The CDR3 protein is CASRIPKGNSNQPQHF. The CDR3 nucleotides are TGTGCCAGCAGAATCCCCAAAGGCAATAGCAATCAGCCCCAGCATTTT.